The rows below give T cell receptor beta chains drawn from one sample of a study of shared clonotypes between healthy human individuals. Profiling relied on immunoSEQ multiplex PCR, and the TCRdb table lists in-frame clones only, not all of them. The data show approximately 2.1 million clones, over 85% seen once. The sequencing sample was made of naive CD4+ T cells from PBMCs. Receptors originate from a man between 18 and 29 years old in good health. Some clones in this sample may be carry-over from other donors' samples. Both conserved end residues are part of each CDR3. Fields, in order: clone size, V gene, D gene, J gene, CDR3 protein, CDR3 DNA. D genes are given only for firm matches. Part of the rows lack a size; the others show once, few, many or a class for expanded clones.

>NA|TRBV6-5|TRBD2|TRBJ2-7
CASSSSGRLNEQYF
TGTGCCAGCAGTTCCAGCGGGAGGCTCAACGAGCAGTACTTC
>NA|TRBV28|TRBD1|TRBJ1-2
CASSSPGQTYGYTF
TGTGCCAGCAGTTCCCCGGGACAGACCTATGGCTACACCTTC
>NA|TRBV6-5|NA|TRBJ2-7
CASSYQDRGAYEQYF
TGTGCCAGCAGTTATCAGGACAGAGGGGCATACGAGCAGTACTTC
>NA|TRBV29-1|TRBD2|TRBJ2-7
CSVGREDGEQYF
TGCAGCGTCGGGCGGGAGGACGGCGAGCAGTACTTC
>NA|TRBV19|NA|TRBJ2-4
CASNARGREAKNIQYF
TGTGCCAGTAATGCCCGAGGACGGGAAGCCAAAAACATTCAGTACTTC
>NA|TRBV11-2|NA|TRBJ1-5
CASSQGQTYSNQPQHF
TGTGCCAGCAGCCAAGGACAGACATATAGCAATCAGCCCCAGCATTTT
>NA|TRBV7-6|TRBD2|TRBJ2-3
CASSSLLTSGGEHHTQYF
TGTGCCAGCAGCTCCCTACTGACTAGCGGGGGCGAACACCATACGCAGTATTTT
>NA|TRBV27|NA|TRBJ1-3
CASSLTQGNTIYF
TGTGCCAGCAGTCTAACGCAGGGAAACACCATATATTTT
>NA|TRBV21-1|NA|TRBJ1-1
CASSIRTGWYGTEAFF
TGTGCCAGCAGCATTAGGACAGGGTGGTATGGCACTGAAGCTTTCTTT
>NA|TRBV7-3|NA|TRBJ1-1
CASSLGETEAFF
TGTGCCAGCAGCTTAGGCGAGACTGAAGCTTTCTTT
>NA|TRBV5-1|NA|TRBJ2-1
CASSPGGGSYNEQFF
TGCGCCAGCAGTCCGGGGGGCGGGAGTTACAATGAGCAGTTCTTC
>NA|TRBV29-1|TRBD2|TRBJ2-3
CSVTGTSGSASTDTQYF
TGCAGCGTGACCGGGACTAGCGGGAGCGCTAGCACAGATACGCAGTATTTT
>NA|TRBV10-3|NA|TRBJ1-2
CAIRSIQGRIYGYTF
TGTGCCATCAGGTCAATACAGGGCCGCATCTATGGCTACACCTTC
>NA|TRBV30|NA|TRBJ1-1
CAWSVRRSGTRNTEAFF
TGTGCCTGGAGTGTACGGCGATCGGGGACAAGGAACACTGAAGCTTTCTTT
>NA|TRBV6-4|NA|TRBJ1-2
CASSAEVGVSSYGYTF
TGTGCCAGCAGTGCCGAGGTGGGGGTTTCCAGCTATGGCTACACCTTC
>NA|TRBV4-2|TRBD2|TRBJ2-7
CASSHSISGITYEQYF
TGTGCCAGCAGCCATTCAATTAGCGGGATAACCTACGAGCAGTACTTC
>NA|TRBV19|TRBD1|TRBJ2-5
CASSPRGRGPETQYF
TGTGCCAGTAGTCCGCGAGGCAGGGGGCCGGAGACCCAGTACTTC
>once|TRBV28|TRBD1|TRBJ1-3
CASGVTGGLGNTIYF
TGTGCCAGCGGGGTGACAGGGGGTTTAGGAAACACCATATATTTT
>NA|TRBV18|NA|TRBJ1-2
CASSPAEEDGYTF
TGTGCCAGCTCACCGGCCGAGGAAGATGGCTACACCTTC
>NA|TRBV5-1|NA|TRBJ1-3
CASSLDPGTGNTIYF
TGCGCCAGCAGCTTGGATCCGGGGACTGGAAACACCATATATTTT
>NA|TRBV9|TRBD2|TRBJ2-3
CASSVGPSGRTSTDTQYF
TGTGCCAGCAGCGTAGGCCCTAGCGGGAGAACTAGCACAGATACGCAGTATTTT
>NA|TRBV7-9|NA|TRBJ1-2
CASSLNWGDGYTF
TGTGCCAGCAGCTTAAATTGGGGAGACGGCTACACCTTC
>NA|TRBV30|TRBD1|TRBJ1-4
CAWVPGQGAVPNEKLFF
TGTGCCTGGGTACCGGGACAGGGGGCAGTACCTAATGAAAAACTGTTTTTT
>NA|TRBV6-5|TRBD1|TRBJ2-1
CASSTTGTGMGEQFF
TGTGCCAGCAGTACTACCGGGACAGGGATGGGTGAGCAGTTCTTC
>NA|TRBV27|TRBD1|TRBJ2-7
CASSPTSPGQGPYEQYF
TGTGCCAGCAGTCCCACCTCACCGGGACAGGGACCCTACGAGCAGTACTTC
>NA|TRBV15|NA|TRBJ2-1
CATSGGAIGNEQFF
TGTGCCACCAGCGGCGGGGCTATAGGAAATGAGCAGTTCTTC
>NA|TRBV28|NA|TRBJ1-1
CASSLSGEAFF
TGTGCCAGCAGTTTATCCGGGGAAGCTTTCTTT
>NA|TRBV10-3|NA|TRBJ2-1
CAIRGQNLSYNEQFF
TGTGCCATCAGAGGACAGAACCTATCCTACAATGAGCAGTTCTTC
>NA|TRBV14|NA|TRBJ2-7
CASSQEYGALFYEQYF
TGTGCCAGCAGCCAAGAATATGGGGCCTTATTCTACGAGCAGTACTTC
>NA|TRBV5-8|NA|TRBJ1-2
CASSLRRAGGYTF
TGTGCCAGCAGCTTGAGGAGGGCGGGTGGCTACACCTTC
>NA|TRBV7-3|TRBD2|TRBJ2-2
CASRAGGNTGELFF
TGTGCCAGCAGAGCGGGAGGGAACACCGGGGAGCTGTTTTTT
>NA|TRBV4-1|NA|TRBJ1-2
CASSQVGHPRGYTF
TGCGCCAGCAGCCAAGTTGGACACCCTAGGGGCTACACCTTC
>NA|TRBV5-4|TRBD2|TRBJ2-3
CASRRTTSGHRTDTQYF
TGTGCCAGCAGGCGCACGACTAGCGGCCATCGCACAGATACGCAGTATTTT
>once|TRBV6-5|NA|TRBJ2-2
CASSNTGELFF
TGTGCCAGCAGCAATACCGGGGAGCTGTTTTTT
>NA|TRBV29-1|NA|TRBJ1-1
CSVEPLAGLNTEAFF
TGCAGCGTTGAACCCCTGGCAGGGCTGAACACTGAAGCTTTCTTT
>once|TRBV29-1|TRBD1|TRBJ2-7
CSVQGAGEQYF
TGCAGCGTTCAGGGGGCGGGCGAGCAGTACTTC
>NA|TRBV6-6|TRBD1|TRBJ2-7
CASSYPGQTLYF
TGTGCCAGCAGTTACCCGGGACAGACGCTCTACTTC
>NA|TRBV5-4|NA|TRBJ2-3
CASSLPGPQADTQYF
TGTGCCAGCAGCTTGCCGGGCCCACAGGCAGATACGCAGTATTTT
>NA|TRBV28|NA|TRBJ2-5
CASRRRGLGQQETQYF
TGTGCCAGCAGGAGAAGAGGGCTGGGACAACAAGAGACCCAGTACTTC